This record looks at one T cell receptor beta chain sequence and its context. This clonotype was recorded a few times. Its cognate antigen has yet to be identified. No quality values exist for individual bases; no much larger clone is one base distant. The sample's treatment or condition label is to be understood as: live attenuated yellow fever vaccine strain. A standard Ficoll-Paque protocol was used to isolate PBMCs from peripheral blood. CD4 and CD8 T-cell fractions were isolated with Dynabeads CD4 and CD8 positive selection kits. TriZol was used to extract RNA from bulk PBMCs, from CD4 and CD8 fractions, and from dextramer-positive and dextramer-negative fractions. There are 16 amino acids in the CDR3, from cysteine to phenylalanine inclusive. Of the read, only the CDR3 DNA is kept; its 48 bases are in frame from base 1. V drops 6 bases and J drops 2 bases, leaving 16 bases in between. CDR1 MNHNS and CDR2 SASEGT were looked up in the germline V gene.

This specimen comes from a study of T cells after yellow fever vaccination (dated by TCRdb to the late 2010s). Broadly, across the study: The SMART-Seq v4 Ultra Low Input RNA kit was used to prepare libraries from fractions with low cell numbers. Bulk TCR alpha and beta repertoires were sequenced longitudinally to track T-cell clones before and after primary and booster YFV17D yellow fever vaccination. The cohort comprised two healthy male donors, one aged 18 to 29 and one aged 30 to 40 years. Blood was drawn at multiple timepoints before and after primary and secondary immunization, with bulk PBMC replicates and cell subsets isolated.

Results and caveats for the whole study, not just this receptor: A small share of clonotypes was detected in both CD4 and CD8 compartments, with the overlap likely arising from convergent recombination. Most clones expanded after primary vaccination were re-detected after the booster (almost 98% of CD4 and approximately 85% of CD8), suggesting broad memory maintenance. Only a couple of donors were included in the study, so the extent to which the findings can be generalized is limited. Because abundant contaminating clonotypes from the bulk population could be contained in FACS-sorted repertoires, computational filtering was required. The secondary T-cell response was found to be weaker but faster than the primary response, with a peak reached on day 5 rather than on day 15.

TCR cDNA was made using 5'RACE template switching, a step that added a universal primer site and unique molecular identifiers. Priming for cDNA synthesis came from both the TCR alpha and TCR beta constant segments. Two PCR steps were used to amplify libraries, with sample barcodes and sequencing adapters being added in the second step. Libraries were sequenced on Illumina HiSeq 2500 (2x100 bp) or NovaSeq (2x150 bp). In the authors' own workflow: MIGEC handled demultiplexing of reads and collapsing into UMI consensus sequences, while MiXCR performed V(D)J alignment. Clonotypes responding to the vaccine were identified with edgeR on replicate PBMC samples, with the criteria of FDR below 0.01 and a log2 fold change above 5 up to day 15. Bulk clonotypes were assigned CD4 or CD8 identity according to which sequenced CD4 or CD8 repertoire held them at higher abundance. TCRdb took the public reads, trimmed them with fastp at Q25, ran MiXCR for clone calling and kept in-frame beta chains. Merged by CDR3 protein, the rows form single entries marked with the most common genes and DNA. The V and J calls reflect TCRdb's pipeline rather than the authors' work. A total of roughly 250,000 distinct CDR3 sequences appear in this sample, 10% to 15% of them only once. Jointly, the top ten make up about 0.54% of the sample.

The receptor chain draws on TRBV6-1 and TRBJ2-2; the D gene is perhaps TRBD1, from 6 matching bases. This TCR came from a man between 25 and 39 years old who received the YFV17D yellow fever vaccine. The material sequenced was CD4+ T cells sorted from PBMCs, taken 45 days after the yellow fever booster vaccination. The sequenced DNA is TGTGCCAGCAGGTCAACCGGGACACTCAACACCGGGGAGCTGTTTTTT. This sequence encodes CASRSTGTLNTGELFF.